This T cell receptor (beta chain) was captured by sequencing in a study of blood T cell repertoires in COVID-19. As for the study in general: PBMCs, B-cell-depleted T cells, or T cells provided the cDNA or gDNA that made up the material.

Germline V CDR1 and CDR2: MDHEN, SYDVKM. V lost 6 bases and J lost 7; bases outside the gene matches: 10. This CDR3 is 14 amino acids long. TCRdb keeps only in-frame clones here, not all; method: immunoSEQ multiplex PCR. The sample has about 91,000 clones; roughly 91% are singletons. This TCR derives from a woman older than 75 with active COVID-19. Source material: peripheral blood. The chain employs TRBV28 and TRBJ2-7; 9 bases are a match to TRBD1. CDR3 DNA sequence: TGTGCCAGCAGCCGCGGGACAGGGAAAATAGAGCAGTACTTC. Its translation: CASSRGTGKIEQYF.